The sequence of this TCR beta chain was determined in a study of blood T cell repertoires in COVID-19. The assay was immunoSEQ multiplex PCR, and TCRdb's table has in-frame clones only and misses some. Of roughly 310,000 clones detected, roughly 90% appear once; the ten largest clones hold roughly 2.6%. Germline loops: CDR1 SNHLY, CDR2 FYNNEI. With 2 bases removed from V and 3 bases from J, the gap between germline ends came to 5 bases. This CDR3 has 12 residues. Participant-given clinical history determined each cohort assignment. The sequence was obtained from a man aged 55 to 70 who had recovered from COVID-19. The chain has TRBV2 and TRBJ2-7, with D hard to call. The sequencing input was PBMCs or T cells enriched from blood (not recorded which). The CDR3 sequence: CASSESIYEQYF. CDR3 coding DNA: TGTGCCAGCAGTGAATCAATCTACGAGCAGTACTTC.